This T cell receptor beta chain was recovered during a study of identical twins. The study, taken as a whole, reports: Weaker excess twin sharing was observed in beta out-of-frame sequences. Models, which agreed with sharing between unrelated individuals, nonetheless underestimated the out-of-frame TCR alpha sharing seen in monozygotic twins.

Germline V CDR1 and CDR2: SNHLY, FYNNEI. V dropped 7 bases and J dropped 0 bases, with 7 bases sitting between them. The CDR3 totals 13 residues. Concerning this clonotype itself: Its antigen remains unidentified.

MiXCR, run by TCRdb on the 5' RACE reads, gives a single entry per CDR3 protein. The repertoire holds approximately 230,000 distinct CDR3 sequences, with more than 13% as singletons. The chain uses TRBV2 and TRBJ1-3; the D is unclear. The TCR originated in a woman between 18 and 29 years old in good health. The sample was memory (CD45RO+) T cells sorted from blood. As DNA, the CDR3 is TGTGCCAGCACGAGCAACTCTGGAAACACCATATATTTT. It codes for CASTSNSGNTIYF. The whole variable domain, filled in from reference TRBV2 and TRBJ1-3, reads EPEVTQTPSHQVTQMGQEVILRCVPISNHLYFYWYRQILGQKVEFLVSFYNNEISEKSEIFDDQFSVERPDGSNFTLKIRSTKLEDSAMYFCASTSNSGNTIYFGEGSWLTVV.